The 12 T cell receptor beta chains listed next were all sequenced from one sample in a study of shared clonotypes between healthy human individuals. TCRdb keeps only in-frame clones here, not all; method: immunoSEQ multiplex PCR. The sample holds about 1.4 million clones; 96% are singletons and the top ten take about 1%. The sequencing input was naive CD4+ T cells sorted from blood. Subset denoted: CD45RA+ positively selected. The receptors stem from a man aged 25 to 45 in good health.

The CDR3 protein is CAIETATGELFF. CDR3 nucleotide sequence: TGTGCCATAGAGACGGCCACCGGGGAGCTGTTTTTT. The V gene is TRBV10-3, the J gene TRBJ2-2; D is uncertain. The germline V and J ends were trimmed by 9 bases and 4 bases, with 9 bases remaining between them. Germline assignment: CDR1 ENHRY and CDR2 SYGVKD. The CDR3 is 12 residues long.

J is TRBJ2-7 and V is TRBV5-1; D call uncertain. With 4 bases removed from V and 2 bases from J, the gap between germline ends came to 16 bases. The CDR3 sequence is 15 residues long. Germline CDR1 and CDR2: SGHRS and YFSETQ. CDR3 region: CASSPGQLGPYEQYF. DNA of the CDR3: TGCGCCAGCAGCCCCGGGCAACTCGGACCCTACGAGCAGTACTTC.

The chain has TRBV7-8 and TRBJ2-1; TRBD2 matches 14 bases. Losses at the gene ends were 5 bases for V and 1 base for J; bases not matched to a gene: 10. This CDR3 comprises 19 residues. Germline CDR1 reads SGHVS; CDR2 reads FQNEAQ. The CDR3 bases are TGTGCCAGCAGCACGGGGGGACTAGCGGGAGAATGGTCCTACAATGAGCAGTTCTTC. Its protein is CASSTGGLAGEWSYNEQFF.

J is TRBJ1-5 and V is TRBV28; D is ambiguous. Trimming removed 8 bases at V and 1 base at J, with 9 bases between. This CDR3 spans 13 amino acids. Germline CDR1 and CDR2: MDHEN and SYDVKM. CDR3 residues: CASGRSSNQPQHF. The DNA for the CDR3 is TGTGCCAGCGGGAGGTCGAGCAATCAGCCCCAGCATTTT.

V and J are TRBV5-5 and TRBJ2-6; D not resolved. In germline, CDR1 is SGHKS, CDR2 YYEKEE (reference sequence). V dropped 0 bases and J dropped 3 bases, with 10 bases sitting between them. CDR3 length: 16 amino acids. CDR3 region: CASSLEFAFGANVLTF. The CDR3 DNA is TGTGCCAGCAGCTTGGAGTTCGCGTTTGGGGCCAACGTCCTGACTTTC.

The CDR3 bases are TGTGCCAGCAGCCCAAGCGGGACTAGCGGTCGTCCCTACGAGCAGTACTTC. Translation gives CASSPSGTSGRPYEQYF. The chain combines TRBV7-8 with TRBJ2-7; 11 bases line up with TRBD2. The junction had 11 bases not matched to a gene; V was cut back by 5 bases and J by 2 bases. This CDR3 spans 17 amino acids. CDR1 SGHVS and CDR2 FQNEAQ come from the germline V gene.

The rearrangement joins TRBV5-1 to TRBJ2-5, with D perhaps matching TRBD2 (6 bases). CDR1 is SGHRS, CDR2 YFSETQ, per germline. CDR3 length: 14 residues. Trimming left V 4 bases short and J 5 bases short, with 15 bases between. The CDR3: CASSGATRGETQYF. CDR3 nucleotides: TGCGCCAGCAGCGGAGCAACCCGGGGGGAGACCCAGTACTTC.

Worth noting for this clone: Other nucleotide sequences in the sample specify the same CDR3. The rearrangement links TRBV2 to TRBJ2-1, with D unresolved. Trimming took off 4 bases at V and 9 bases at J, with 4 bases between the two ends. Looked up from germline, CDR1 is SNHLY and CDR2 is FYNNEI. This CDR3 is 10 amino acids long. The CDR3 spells CASSVGEQFF. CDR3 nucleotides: TGTGCCAGCAGTGTAGGTGAGCAGTTCTTC.

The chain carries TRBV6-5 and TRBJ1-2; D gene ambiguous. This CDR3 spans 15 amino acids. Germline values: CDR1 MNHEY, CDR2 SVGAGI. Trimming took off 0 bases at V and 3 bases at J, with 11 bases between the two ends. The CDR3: CASSYSEGPDYGYTF. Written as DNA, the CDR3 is TGTGCCAGCAGTTACTCGGAAGGCCCCGACTATGGCTACACCTTC.

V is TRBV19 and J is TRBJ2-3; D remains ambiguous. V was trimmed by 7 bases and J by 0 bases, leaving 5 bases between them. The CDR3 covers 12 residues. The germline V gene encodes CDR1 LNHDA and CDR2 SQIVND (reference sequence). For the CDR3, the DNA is TGTGCCAGTACCTCTAGCACAGATACGCAGTATTTT. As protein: CASTSSTDTQYF.

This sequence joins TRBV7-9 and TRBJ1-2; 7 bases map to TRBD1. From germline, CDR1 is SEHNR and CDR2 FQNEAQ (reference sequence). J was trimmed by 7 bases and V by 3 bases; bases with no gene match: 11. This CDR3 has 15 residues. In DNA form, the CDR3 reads TGTGCCAGCAGCTTCACGACAGGGAAGAGCCCTGGCTACACCTTC. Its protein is CASSFTTGKSPGYTF.

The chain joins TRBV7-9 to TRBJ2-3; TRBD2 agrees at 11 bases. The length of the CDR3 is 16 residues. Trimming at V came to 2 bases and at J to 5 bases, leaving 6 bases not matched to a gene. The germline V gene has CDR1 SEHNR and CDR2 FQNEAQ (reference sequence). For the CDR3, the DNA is TGTGCCAGCAGCTTAAGACTAGCGGGATTTGGAGATACGCAGTATTTT. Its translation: CASSLRLAGFGDTQYF.